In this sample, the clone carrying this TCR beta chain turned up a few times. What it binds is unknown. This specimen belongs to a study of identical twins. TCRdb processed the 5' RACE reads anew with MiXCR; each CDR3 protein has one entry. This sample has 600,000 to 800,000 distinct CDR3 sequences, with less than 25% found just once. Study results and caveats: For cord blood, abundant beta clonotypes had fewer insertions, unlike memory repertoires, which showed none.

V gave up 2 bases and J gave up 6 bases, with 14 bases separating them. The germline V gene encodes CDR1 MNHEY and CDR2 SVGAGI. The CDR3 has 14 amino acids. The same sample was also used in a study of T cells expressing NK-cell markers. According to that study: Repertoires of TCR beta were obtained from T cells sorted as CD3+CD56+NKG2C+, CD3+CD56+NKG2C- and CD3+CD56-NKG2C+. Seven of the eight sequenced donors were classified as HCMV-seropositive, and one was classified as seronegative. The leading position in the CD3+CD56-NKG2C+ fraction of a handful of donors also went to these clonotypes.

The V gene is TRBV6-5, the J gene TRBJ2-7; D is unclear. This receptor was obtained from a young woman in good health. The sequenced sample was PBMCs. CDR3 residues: CASSYGRPEGEQYF. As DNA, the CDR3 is TGTGCCAGCAGTTACGGGCGCCCCGAAGGCGAGCAGTACTTC.